This is a list of T cell receptor beta chains from one sample in a study of T-cell memory formation after mild COVID-19. In TCRdb, the 5' RACE reads were re-called with MiXCR into one record per CDR3 protein. The table includes 250,000 to 300,000 distinct CDR3 sequences, under 20% detected once. The sample comprised PBMCs or a T cell subset sorted from them (not recorded which). These receptors all come from a man younger than 35 who had mild COVID-19 (a few samples of this study predate the infection). Cell type and time point are not known. Both conserved end residues are part of each CDR3. A D gene is named only where the DNA matches it firmly. Size is omitted from some rows. Given values are once, few, many or a class for expanded clones.

abundance,d_gene,j_gene,v_gene,CDR3nt,CDR3aa
many,TRBD2,TRBJ2-3,TRBV9,TGTGCCAGCAGCTCGGGAGGGAATACGCAGTATTTT,CASSSGGNTQYF
few,.,TRBJ2-3,TRBV5-1,TGCGCCAGCAGCTCAGCGACCGGACGGGCAGATACGCAGTATTTT,CASSSATGRADTQYF
few,.,TRBJ1-6,TRBV4-2,TGTGCCAGCAGCCAAAGCAGGGGAGAGGCCATACGATCACCCCTCCACTTT,CASSQSRGEAIRSPLHF
.,.,TRBJ2-1,TRBV2,TGTGCCAGCAGTGAGACTAGGGCGAGCCTCTTC,CASSETRASLF
few,.,TRBJ2-3,TRBV7-2,TGTGCCAGCCGGGGGTTTGCCGATACGCAGTATTTT,CASRGFADTQYF
few,.,TRBJ1-1,TRBV27,TGTGCCAGCATCAGCCTTATGGGGGCGAACACTGAAGCTTTCTTT,CASISLMGANTEAFF
many,.,TRBJ2-7,TRBV5-1,TGCGCCAGCAGCTTGGACAGCCCCTACGAGCAGTACTTC,CASSLDSPYEQYF
.,.,TRBJ2-7,TRBV18,TGTGCCAGCTCACCACCCTCTGCAGGAGCCTCCTACGAGCAGTACTTC,CASSPPSAGASYEQYF
.,.,TRBJ2-3,TRBV7-9,TGTGCCAGCAGCTTTAGTGACAGGTGGTCAGATACGCAGTATTTT,CASSFSDRWSDTQYF
many,.,TRBJ2-5,TRBV5-4,TGTGCCAGCAGCTTGTTTAGTTATCAAGAGACCCAGTACTTC,CASSLFSYQETQYF
few,.,TRBJ1-4,TRBV20-1,TGCAGTGCTAGAGATCGGGGGCAGACAAAACTGTTTTTT,CSARDRGQTKLFF
few,TRBD1,TRBJ1-2,TRBV20-1,TGCAGTGCTCGGACGGGACAGGGGCTTAACTATGGCTACACCTTC,CSARTGQGLNYGYTF
few,.,TRBJ1-1,TRBV4-1,TGCGCCAGCAGCCTTACCCTCAGGAACACTGAAGCTTTCTTT,CASSLTLRNTEAFF
.,.,TRBJ1-2,TRBV20-1,TGCAGTGCTAGCGAGCAGGGCGTTAACTATGGCTACACCTTC,CSASEQGVNYGYTF
few,.,TRBJ1-1,TRBV7-6,TGTGCCAGCAGCCCGGGGTCGCGGAACACTGAAGCTTTCTTT,CASSPGSRNTEAFF
few,.,TRBJ2-3,TRBV5-4,TGTGCCAGCAGCCGACCTGGGACCTCGGGAGATACGCAGTATTTT,CASSRPGTSGDTQYF
few,.,TRBJ2-7,TRBV10-1,TGCGCCAGCAGTGAGGGTGGGGAGCAGTACTTC,CASSEGGEQYF
.,.,TRBJ1-1,TRBV29-1,TGCAGCGTTGAAGTGGGGGCCACTGAAGCTTTCTTT,CSVEVGATEAFF
.,.,TRBJ1-6,TRBV4-1,TGCGCCAGCAGCCAAGATCAGGGTGCTAATTCACCCCTCCACTTT,CASSQDQGANSPLHF
.,TRBD1,TRBJ2-5,TRBV29-1,TGCAGCGTGGGACAGGGGCGGGAGACCCTGTACTTC,CSVGQGRETLYF
.,.,TRBJ1-1,TRBV21-1,TGTGCCAGCAGCAAGAAGACAGGGAACACTGAAGCTTTCTTT,CASSKKTGNTEAFF
.,TRBD2,TRBJ2-1,TRBV24-1,TGTGCCACCAGTGAGGAAGCCGGGACTAGCGGGGGTTATGAGCAGTTCTTC,CATSEEAGTSGGYEQFF
.,TRBD2,TRBJ2-3,TRBV12-3/TRBV12-4,TGTGCCAGCAGTTCGACTAGCGACGGTACGCAGTATTTT,CASSSTSDGTQYF
.,.,TRBJ2-2,TRBV7-2,TGTGCCAGCATAATCGGGTTCCCCGGGGAGCTGTTTTTT,CASIIGFPGELFF
few,TRBD2,TRBJ2-3,TRBV5-1,TGCGCCAGCAGCCCGATACTAGCGGGGAGGTTAGATACGCAGTATTTT,CASSPILAGRLDTQYF
few,.,TRBJ1-1,TRBV5-4,TGTGCCAGCAGCTTGGAGAATCTGAACACTGAAGCTTTCTTT,CASSLENLNTEAFF
few,.,TRBJ1-2,TRBV28,TGTGCCAGCAGTACCTCGGGGGAAGGAGGATATGGCTACACCTTC,CASSTSGEGGYGYTF
many,.,TRBJ2-3,TRBV4-2,TGTGCCAGCAGCCAAGTAGGAGATACGCAGTATTTT,CASSQVGDTQYF
few,.,TRBJ2-3,TRBV6-2/TRBV6-3,TGTGCCAGCAGTTACCTAGCGACCCTCACAGATACGCAGTATTTT,CASSYLATLTDTQYF
.,.,TRBJ2-1,TRBV7-3,TGTGCCAGCAGCTTAGTACTAGGGGACAATGAGCAGTTCTTC,CASSLVLGDNEQFF
.,.,TRBJ1-6,TRBV7-9,TGTGCCAGCAGTTTGCCGGGGTTGGCATCCAGTTCACCCCTCCACTTT,CASSLPGLASSSPLHF
few,TRBD1,TRBJ2-7,TRBV11-2,TGTGCCAGCAGCCGACCGCCGGGACAGGGCCACGAGCAGTACTTC,CASSRPPGQGHEQYF
.,.,TRBJ1-2,TRBV20-1,TGCAGTGCTCCGGGACGGGCGACCTATGGCTACACCTTC,CSAPGRATYGYTF
.,TRBD2,TRBJ2-3,TRBV2,TGTGCCAGCAGTGGGACTAGCGGGGGTGATACGCAGTATTTT,CASSGTSGGDTQYF
.,TRBD2,TRBJ2-1,TRBV6-2/TRBV6-3,TGTGCCAGCAGGAGGGAAAGCGGGGCTTACAATGAGCAGTTCTTC,CASRRESGAYNEQFF
few,TRBD2,TRBJ2-3,TRBV4-2,TGTGCCAGCAGCCAAGAGGGAGCGGGGGGCCCAGATACGCAGTATTTT,CASSQEGAGGPDTQYF
.,TRBD2,TRBJ2-3,TRBV7-6,TGTGCCAGCAGCCCGGCGGGGGGTTCGGGGATAGATACGCAGTATTTT,CASSPAGGSGIDTQYF
.,.,TRBJ2-1,TRBV25-1,TGTGCCAGCAGTGTAAGGTCTTCCTACAATGAGCAGTTCTTC,CASSVRSSYNEQFF
.,.,TRBJ1-1,TRBV20-1,TGCAGTGCTAGCCCGACAGACCTCTCCCGGGGAACTGAAGCTTTCTTT,CSASPTDLSRGTEAFF
few,.,TRBJ1-1,TRBV6-2/TRBV6-3,TGTGCCAGCAGTTACTCGTCAGAGGGGTTGCGGAACACTGAAGCTTTCTTT,CASSYSSEGLRNTEAFF
few,TRBD1,TRBJ1-2,TRBV12-3/TRBV12-4,TGTGCCAGCAGGGCTGGGCTGGGACAGGGGGCGATTGGAGGTGGCTACACCTTC,CASRAGLGQGAIGGGYTF
.,.,TRBJ1-2,TRBV12-3/TRBV12-4,TGTGCCAGCAGTTTTGTCTATGGCTACACCTTC,CASSFVYGYTF
many,.,TRBJ2-3,TRBV5-1,TGCGCCAGCAGCTCCGGACAGTCCACAGATACGCAGTATTTT,CASSSGQSTDTQYF
few,.,TRBJ2-2,TRBV7-6,TGTGCCAGCAGCTTTCGATCCGGGGAGCTGTTTTTT,CASSFRSGELFF
many,.,TRBJ2-2,TRBV2,TGTGCCAGCCGGTACACCGGGGAGCTGTTTTTT,CASRYTGELFF
many,.,TRBJ2-5,TRBV18,TGTGCCAGCTCACCAGCGGGGAACCAAGAGACCCAGTACTTC,CASSPAGNQETQYF
.,.,TRBJ2-5,TRBV29-1,TGCAGCGCCGGAGGGACAGACCCTCGGTCGACCCAGTACTTC,CSAGGTDPRSTQYF
few,.,TRBJ2-1,TRBV15,TGTGCCACCAGCAGAGATCATACAGGGCACCCCTACAATGAGCAGTTCTTC,CATSRDHTGHPYNEQFF
.,.,TRBJ1-2,TRBV6-1,TGTGCCAGCAGTGTTAGCCCCGGGGGGAACCGCGGCTACACCTTC,CASSVSPGGNRGYTF
few,.,TRBJ1-1,TRBV7-9,TGTGCCAGCAGCATGACACCTCTCGCTGAAGCTTTCTTT,CASSMTPLAEAFF